This T cell receptor (beta chain) was obtained from a study of naive and memory T cell subsets. Study observations and caveats: Over 95% of naive TCR sequences appeared only once after error correction, unlike memory subsets. Possibly reflecting memory cells re-expressing CD45RA, a few larger clonotypes occurred in naive repertoires, especially CD8. No ground truth validated the naive and memory repertoire findings.

The beta constant-region primer was an equimolar mix of two oligonucleotides covering TRBC1 and TRBC2. Ligated cDNA was amplified by four rounds of PCR with nested alpha and beta constant-region primers and SP2. An oligonucleotide with the SP2 primer and a 12-nucleotide UMI was ligated to the cDNA 3' end. Each CDR3 protein is one row after TCRdb ran MiXCR on the UMI-ligation and nested PCR reads. The sample contains tens of thousands of distinct CDR3 sequences, roughly 10% of which appear only once. CDR3 length: 18 amino acids. V lost 1 base, J lost 0 bases, and 8 bases stayed unmatched. The germline V gene has CDR1 SGHTA and CDR2 FQGNSA. Overnight CMV lysate stimulation of fresh PBMCs defined donor CMV status by CD4+ IFNgamma. This clonotype was counted between two and nine times. What it recognizes is unknown.

The sequenced sample was naive CD4+ T cells from blood. This sequence joins TRBV7-2 and TRBJ2-3, with TRBD2 matching over 9 bases. This sequence originates from a human donor in good health. The CDR3 spells CASSLVGLAGISTDTQYF. The CDR3 coding sequence is TGTGCCAGCAGCTTAGTAGGTCTAGCGGGAATCAGCACAGATACGCAGTATTTT.